A single sample gave rise to the 21 T cell receptor beta chains below, sequenced in a study of T cell responses to AZD1222 COVID-19 vaccine. Produced via immunoSEQ multiplex PCR; TCRdb's table is partial and in-frame only. Counted here are about 110,000 clones, 88% occurring once; the ten biggest clones make up 1.6%. Here the sequenced sample was peripheral blood, taken on day 0 of AZD1222 vaccination. The source is an adult in good health.

The chain uses TRBV19 and TRBJ1-4, with TRBD1 as a possible D gene (5 bases). Deletions cut 7 bases from V and 5 bases from J, with 11 bases between. CDR3 length: 13 residues. From germline, CDR1 is LNHDA and CDR2 SQIVND (reference sequence). The CDR3 region is CASNIGHNEKLFF. The CDR3 bases are TGTGCCAGTAATATCGGACACAATGAAAAACTGTTTTTT. Full variable domain (remainder filled in from reference TRBV19 and TRBJ1-4): DGGITQSPKYLFRKEGQNVTLSCEQNLNHDAMYWYRQDPGQGLRLIYYSQIVNDFQKGDIAEGYSVSREKKESFPLTVTSAQKNPTAFYLCASNIGHNEKLFFGSGTQLSVL.

The chain combines TRBV19 with TRBJ1-2, with D unclear. The CDR3 contains 14 residues. From germline, CDR1 is LNHDA and CDR2 SQIVND (reference sequence). Trimming took 3 bases from V and 8 from J, leaving 16 bases between them. The DNA of the CDR3 is TGTGCCAGTAGTATTGTGGCAGGCATAACGGGCTACACCTTC. Its protein is CASSIVAGITGYTF.

The chain couples TRBV6-5 to TRBJ1-3, with D possibly matching TRBD1 (5 bases). CDR3 length: 14 residues. V shed 7 bases and J shed 5 bases, with 15 bases lying between them. Germline values: CDR1 MNHEY, CDR2 SVGAGI. The CDR3 here is CASNKDGTRNTIYF. The DNA for the CDR3 is TGTGCCAGCAATAAAGACGGGACGAGAAACACCATATATTTT.

The table lists this clone with a count of one. The V and J genes are TRBV2 and TRBJ2-1; 8 bases match TRBD1. With V trimmed by 7 bases and J by 7 bases, 3 bases remained unmatched. The CDR3 loop spans 12 amino acids. Looked up from germline, CDR1 is SNHLY and CDR2 is FYNNEI. CDR3 nucleotide sequence: TGTGCCAGCACCAGACAGGGGAATGAGCAGTTCTTC. It translates to CASTRQGNEQFF. Drawing the rest from reference TRBV2 and TRBJ2-1, the complete variable domain is EPEVTQTPSHQVTQMGQEVILRCVPISNHLYFYWYRQILGQKVEFLVSFYNNEISEKSEIFDDQFSVERPDGSNFTLKIRSTKLEDSAMYFCASTRQGNEQFFGPGTRLTVL.

This rearrangement joins TRBV11-2 to TRBJ1-1; D is undetermined. Trimming cost V 6 bases and J 11 bases, with 19 bases left between them. Germline lookup yields CDR1 SGHAT and CDR2 FQNNGV. The CDR3 runs to 13 residues. CDR3 protein: CASRRILAGEAFF. The CDR3 DNA follows: TGTGCCAGCAGACGCATTCTTGCCGGGGAGGCTTTCTTT.

V is TRBV14 and J is TRBJ2-5, with TRBD2 as a possible D gene (5 bases). The CDR3 spans 15 residues. The germline CDR1 and CDR2 sequences are SGHDN and FVKESK. Trimming pared 0 bases from V and 0 bases from J, leaving 8 bases between. The CDR3 region has the DNA TGTGCCAGCAGCCAAGATGGAGGTTACCAAGAGACCCAGTACTTC. It specifies CASSQDGGYQETQYF.

In this sample, this clone turned up a few times. The chain links TRBV11-2 to TRBJ2-2; D is possibly TRBD1 (5 bases). The CDR3 is 13 residues long. Germline CDR1 is SGHAT and CDR2 is FQNNGV. V lost 3 bases and J 6 bases, leaving 8 bases between the germline ends. CDR3 protein: CASSFWGSGELFF. The CDR3 nucleotides are TGTGCCAGCAGCTTCTGGGGCTCCGGGGAGCTGTTTTTT.

This chain joins TRBV6-2 or TRBV6-3 and TRBJ1-3, with D uncertain. CDR1 MNHEY and CDR2 SVGEGT come from the germline V gene. Trimming pared 7 bases from V and 0 bases from J, leaving 16 bases between. This CDR3 is built from 16 residues. CDR3 DNA sequence: TGTGCCAGCACCCCCCACGAGGTCAGCTCTGGAAACACCATATATTTT. Its protein product is CASTPHEVSSGNTIYF.

DNA of the CDR3: TGTGCCAGTAGTATCCGGAACAATGAGCAGTTCTTC. Protein: CASSIRNNEQFF. The chain employs TRBV19 and TRBJ2-1; no clear D gene. V dropped 3 bases and J dropped 5 bases, with 5 bases sitting between them. This CDR3 has 12 residues. Germline CDR1 reads LNHDA; CDR2 reads SQIVND (reference sequence). Using reference TRBV19 and TRBJ2-1 for the parts outside the CDR3, the full variable domain is DGGITQSPKYLFRKEGQNVTLSCEQNLNHDAMYWYRQDPGQGLRLIYYSQIVNDFQKGDIAEGYSVSREKKESFPLTVTSAQKNPTAFYLCASSIRNNEQFFGPGTRLTVL.

The V and J genes are TRBV6-5 and TRBJ2-7; TRBD1 agrees at 9 bases. This CDR3 comprises 14 residues. The germline gives CDR1 MNHEY, CDR2 SVGAGI. Trimming took 7 bases from V and 5 from J; bases not matched to a gene: 9. The CDR3 here is CASNANRGRHEQYF. CDR3 sequence (DNA): TGTGCCAGCAACGCTAACAGGGGGCGGCACGAGCAGTACTTC.

The chain is built from TRBV5-5 and TRBJ1-4, with D hard to call. Trimming left V 3 bases short and J 3 bases short, with 9 bases between. This CDR3 is 14 amino acids long. Germline loops: CDR1 SGHKS, CDR2 YYEKEE (reference sequence). The CDR3 loop reads CASSSSRANEKLFF. DNA of the CDR3: TGTGCCAGCAGCTCATCTCGAGCTAATGAAAAACTGTTTTTT.

The rearrangement uses TRBV7-8 and TRBJ2-2, with 8 bases identical to TRBD2. CDR1 and CDR2 from the germline V gene are SGHVS and FQNEAQ. The J segment lost 3 bases and the V segment lost 6 bases, leaving 6 bases of the junction unmatched. There are 15 residues in the CDR3. CDR3 in DNA: TGTGCCAGCAGTACACTAGCGGAGGACACCGGGGAGCTGTTTTTT. It specifies CASSTLAEDTGELFF.

The chain joins TRBV6-5 to TRBJ2-1; 10 nucleotides agree with TRBD2. The germline gives CDR1 MNHEY, CDR2 SVGAGI. The CDR3 is 15 amino acids. V lost 8 bases and J lost 5; bases outside the gene matches: 9. Written as DNA, the CDR3 is TGTGCCAGCTCCAAGAACCTAGCGGGAGACAATGAGCAGTTCTTC. Encoded protein: CASSKNLAGDNEQFF.

This rearrangement joins TRBV5-5 to TRBJ1-3; the D gene is possibly TRBD1 (6 bases). The CDR3 consists of 15 residues. CDR1 is SGHKS and CDR2 is YYEKEE in the germline V gene (reference sequence). With 4 bases removed from V and 0 bases from J, the gap between germline ends came to 11 bases. CDR3 DNA sequence: TGTGCCAGCAGCAAGGACAGTGGCTCTGGAAACACCATATATTTT. The encoded protein is CASSKDSGSGNTIYF.

The rearrangement joins TRBV30 to TRBJ2-6; D may correspond to TRBD1 or TRBD2 (6 bases each). Germline CDR1 reads GTSNPN; CDR2 reads SVGIG (reference sequence). This CDR3 comprises 15 residues. V lost 0 bases and J 5 bases, leaving 11 bases between the germline ends. DNA of the CDR3: TGTGCCTGGAGTGTAGGGGGGTTCTGGGCCAACGTCCTGACTTTC. Translated, it gives CAWSVGGFWANVLTF.

The CDR3 loop is CSVQTVSSYEQYF. The CDR3 DNA reads as TGCAGCGTTCAGACAGTGAGCTCCTACGAGCAGTACTTC. This chain connects TRBV29-1 to TRBJ2-7; TRBD1 is a possible D gene (5 bases). V dropped 5 bases and J dropped 0 bases, with 11 bases sitting between them. CDR3 size: 13 residues. Germline CDR1 SQVTM, CDR2 ANQGSEA.

This rearrangement joins TRBV19 to TRBJ1-5, with no clear D. The germline V and J ends were trimmed by 6 bases and 0 bases, with 9 bases remaining between them. From germline, CDR1 is LNHDA and CDR2 SQIVND (reference sequence). This CDR3 comprises 14 residues. The CDR3 nucleotides read TGTGCCAGTAGAATATTCCATAGCAATCAGCCCCAGCATTTT. Translation gives CASRIFHSNQPQHF.

The chain has TRBV27 and TRBJ2-1; D remains unclear. The ends were cut back, 2 bases at V and 5 bases at J, with 25 bases in the middle. The germline V gene has CDR1 MNHEY and CDR2 SMNVEV (reference sequence). This CDR3 has 19 amino acids. The DNA of the CDR3 is TGTGCCAGCAGTTTAATCACCCCCACGACCCAAAACGGGCACAATGAGCAGTTCTTC. This translates into CASSLITPTTQNGHNEQFF.

The chain joins TRBV5-4 to TRBJ2-7; TRBD1 matches at 9 bases. Germline values: CDR1 SGHNT, CDR2 YYREEE (reference sequence). CDR3 length: 13 amino acids. V lost 5 bases to trimming and J lost 7 bases; unmatched junction nucleotides: 7. The CDR3 sequence: CASRPGTGREQYF. The DNA of the CDR3 is TGTGCCAGCAGACCAGGGACAGGGCGTGAGCAGTACTTC.

V and J are TRBV9 and TRBJ2-7, with D perhaps matching TRBD2 (5 bases). Trimming cost V 4 bases and J 2 bases, with 16 bases left between them. The CDR3 length is 15 residues. Looked up from germline, CDR1 is SGDLS and CDR2 is YYNGEE. CDR3 sequence reads: CASSLGGGRTYEQYF. As DNA, the CDR3 is TGTGCCAGCAGCCTCGGCGGAGGAAGGACCTACGAGCAGTACTTC.

The chain carries TRBV23-1 and TRBJ2-4, with D possibly being TRBD2 (6 bases). TRBV23-1 is assigned to the ORF class and has an uncertain function. The CDR3 length is 18 residues. V lost 0 bases and J 0 bases, leaving 15 bases between the germline ends. The CDR3, as DNA: TGCGCCAGCAGTCAATCCTTGCGGGAATGGATAGCCAAAAACATTCAGTACTTC. It encodes CASSQSLREWIAKNIQYF.